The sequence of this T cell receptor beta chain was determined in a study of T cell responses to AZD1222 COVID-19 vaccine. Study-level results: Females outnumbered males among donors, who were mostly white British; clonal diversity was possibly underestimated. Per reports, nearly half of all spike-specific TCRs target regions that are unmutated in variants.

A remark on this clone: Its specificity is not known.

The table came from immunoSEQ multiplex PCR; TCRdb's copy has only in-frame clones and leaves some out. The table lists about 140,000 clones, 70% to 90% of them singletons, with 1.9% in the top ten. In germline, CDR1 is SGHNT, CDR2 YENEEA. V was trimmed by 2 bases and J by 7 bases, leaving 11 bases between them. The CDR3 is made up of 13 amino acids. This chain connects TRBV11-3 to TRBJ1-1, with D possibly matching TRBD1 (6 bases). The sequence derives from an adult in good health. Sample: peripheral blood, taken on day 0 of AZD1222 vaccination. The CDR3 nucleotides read TGTGCCAGCAGCTTATCGGGGGGCGGTGAAGCTTTCTTT. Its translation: CASSLSGGGEAFF.